This T cell receptor (beta chain) was identified during a study of regulatory T cells in long-lasting Graves disease (dated by TCRdb to about 2021). Regarding the research as a whole: Newly diagnosed Graves' disease patients had taken antithyroid drugs for less than 3 months. Persistent Graves' disease patients were compared with newly diagnosed Graves' disease patients by peripheral blood TCR sequencing and RNA sequencing. The study took place in China and was registered as a clinical trial. TCR sequencing covered roughly 13 persistent and roughly 20 newly diagnosed Graves' disease patients, around 35 samples in total.

General findings and caveats noted by the study authors: Persistent patients shared more public clonotypes among themselves (2,741) than newly diagnosed patients did (about 1,000). As a limitation, the authors acknowledged that the small sample size may reduce accuracy. Sequencing and analysis were limited to the TCR beta chain. Persistent Graves' disease patients showed lower TCR Shannon entropy and fewer highly expanded clones than newly diagnosed patients, suggesting clonal expansion. TRBV28, TRBJ1-2 and TRBJ2-5 were preferentially used in persistent disease, while TRBV20-1 and TRBJ2-1 were favored in newly diagnosed disease. Only peripheral blood was studied, because thyroid tissue, the primary lesion, was inaccessible.

The CDR3 numbers 14 residues from cysteine through phenylalanine. Of the read, only the CDR3 DNA is kept; its 42 bases are in frame from base 1. V is shortened by 5 bases, J by 2 bases, and the region joining them spans 10 bases. CDR1 and CDR2, per the germline V gene, are SGHTA and FQGNSA. Libraries were built with multiplex PCR. For sequencing, an Illumina HiSeq 4000 was employed. iRepertoire HTBI primers and Arm-PCR amplification of CDR3 regions were used to construct TCR beta libraries. PCR products were gel purified before sequencing. As for the authors' bioinformatics: Gene usage analysis of CDR3 amino acid clonotypes relied on the roughly 60 TRBV and 15 or so TRBJ segments identified across samples. Filtered high-quality paired reads were merged into contigs using COPE and FqMerger. BLAST was used to align contigs to the IMGT TRBV, TRBD and TRBJ reference genes, and CDR3 was defined following IMGT. Any clonotype with a frequency above 0.1% was classified as a highly expanded clone. Shannon entropy served as the measure of repertoire diversity, while the Gini coefficient captured V-J evenness. Public clonotypes were defined as clonotypes shared by more than one individual. Using fastp at Q25 and MiXCR, TCRdb reprocessed the public reads and kept productive beta chains. Each record represents a unique CDR3 protein, reported with the most common genes and DNA among its rows. For this entry, the V and J calls and clone size follow TCRdb and not the study's own pipeline. A total of 540,000 or so distinct CDR3 sequences appear in this sample, about 13% of them only once. The ten top clones hold more than 8.5% of the sample.

Reading the label with the study, this specimen's time point is: newly diagnosed GD, antithyroid drugs for less than 3 months. For both TCR sequencing and RNA sequencing, RNA was extracted from PBMCs using TRIzol. The diagnosis of Graves' disease was made according to American Thyroid Association guidelines. Recruitment of patients was carried out at an endocrinology department in Xi'an, China. Each patient gave about 8.1 milliliters of peripheral blood, collected in an EDTA anticoagulant tube. Ficoll Paque Plus density gradient separation was used to isolate PBMCs, and no further T cell sorting was performed. RNA quality was checked with an Agilent 2100 Bioanalyzer and agarose gel, and concentration with a NanoDrop 2000. This clonotype occurred once. Its antigen is not yet known. No much larger clonotype is one base removed from it; base qualities were not supplied. One read alone provides weak support.

These data were also filed under a second study, of T cells in Graves' hyperthyroidism and ophthalmopathy. As the second publication notes: Graves' hyperthyroidism was defined as stable when no progression to ophthalmopathy occurred over 18 months of follow-up. The hyperthyroidism patients were between 18 and 65 years old and newly diagnosed, with a disease duration of less than 2 months. Any patient with an uncontrolled infection, another autoimmune disease, pregnancy or lactation was excluded. Clinical symptoms, serum thyroxine and TRAb, thyroid ultrasound, and orbital computed tomography formed the basis for the diagnoses. A first-round RT-PCR of the TCR CDR3 used the HTBI primer set with the Qiagen OneStep RT-PCR kit. Blood samples also contained most of the expanded thyroid clonotypes (frequency above 0.001), which suggests that blood repertoires may reflect thyroid immune responses. A model built on a 13 V-J signature distinguished ophthalmopathy from stable hyperthyroidism, reaching roughly 88% sensitivity and around 82% specificity in cross-validation and 80%/75% in testing. In validation, the model predicted progression to ophthalmopathy with over 60% sensitivity and around 72% specificity, a median of 6.5 months before onset. A discovery cohort of around 98 patients, approximately 44 with Graves' ophthalmopathy and 55 to 65 with stable Graves' hyperthyroidism, was used to find distinguishing TCR V-J signatures. Prospective prediction of ophthalmopathy was tested in an independent validation cohort consisting of roughly 19 hyperthyroidism patients and approximately 16 patients who later progressed to ophthalmopathy. For training and testing, the 100 patients in the discovery cohort were randomly divided in a 7:3 ratio. In addition, the study compared T-cell repertoires in thyroid tissue and in blood from six Graves' hyperthyroidism patients. Following sampling, methimazole starting at 30 mg daily was given to hyperthyroidism patients, and high-dose intravenous methylprednisolone was given to ophthalmopathy patients. The libraries were constructed in a second round of multiplex PCR and then size-selected and purified. Sequencing of the libraries was done on an Illumina HiSeq2000 using paired-end 100 bp reads. SOAPnuke was used to process the raw data, with reads discarded if the reads contained adapters or uncalled bases, had a mean Phred below 15, or lacked an exact constant-primer or identifier match. High-quality paired reads were merged with COPE v1.2.5, and unique nucleotide sequences were defined as clonotypes. Clonotypes were aligned to IMGT TRBV, TRBD and TRBJ reference segments using MiTCR v1.1. The analysis included only V-J combinations with a frequency above 0.0001, which together covered 99% to 99.2% of the repertoires. The TCS score was defined as the ratio of F50 (clonal expansion) to E x V (chaos), calculated using BLOSUM62-based TCRdist between CDR3 peptides within each V-J. Welch's t-statistics and random forest reduced roughly 540 V-J features to some 14, which were used in a naive Bayes classifier (R e1071). No statistical method was used to set the sample size in advance, and investigators knew the group allocation. TCR Vbeta CDR3 sequencing of 130 to 150 peripheral blood samples (over 40 ophthalmopathy, 75 to 85 hyperthyroidism and some 17 progressor patients) is reported in the paper.

The specimen comprised peripheral blood mononuclear cells (PBMCs), sampled at new diagnosis, from a patient treated with antithyroid drugs. The chain is made from TRBV7-2 and TRBJ2-1; no D segment can be confidently identified. This receptor was taken from a man aged 30-40 years with Graves disease. Donor details come from another sample of the same person, matched by shared clones. DNA sequence: TGTGCCAGCAGCCACGAGAGTCCCTACAATGAGCAGTTCTTC. This yields the protein CASSHESPYNEQFF.